These T cell receptor beta chains were read from a single sample in a study of Graves' ophthalmopathy and Graves' hyperthyroidism. TCRdb reprocessed the multiplex PCR reads via MiXCR and lists one record per CDR3 protein. In the table there are over a million distinct CDR3 sequences, less than 45% of which are singletons. Specimen: peripheral blood or thyroid tissue (not recorded which). These receptors were taken from an adult man with Graves' hyperthyroidism. The CDR3 runs from the conserved cysteine through the conserved F or W. Each record gives: CDR3 length, J gene, D gene, V gene, clone size, CDR3 protein, CDR3 DNA. A D gene is named only where the DNA matches it firmly. Not every row has a clone size; where given, it reads once, few, many or a size class.

>18|TRBJ2-2|TRBD2|TRBV9|many
CASSVSTSGRPNTGELFF
TGTGCCAGCAGCGTATCGACTAGCGGGCGACCGAACACCGGGGAGCTGTTTTTT
>14|TRBJ1-1|-|TRBV10-3|-
CASSAAGERIEAFF
TGTGCCAGCAGCGCCGCCGGGGAGAGGATTGAAGCTTTCTTT
>13|TRBJ2-7|-|TRBV3-1|-
CASSQDVVYEQYF
TGTGCCAGCAGCCAAGATGTGGTCTACGAGCAGTACTTC
>15|TRBJ2-7|TRBD1|TRBV5-1|few
CASSLTGNLFSEQYF
TGCGCCAGCAGCCTGACAGGGAATCTCTTCAGCGAGCAGTACTTC
>14|TRBJ1-2|TRBD1|TRBV10-2|-
CASRRTGMNYGYTF
TGTGCCAGCAGGAGGACAGGGATGAACTATGGCTACACCTTC
>13|TRBJ1-2|TRBD1|TRBV19|few
CAWSVADRLGYTF
TGTGCCTGGAGTGTAGCGGACAGGCTGGGCTACACCTTC
>15|TRBJ2-2|TRBD2|TRBV12-3/TRBV12-4|few
CASRRTSGSNRELFF
TGTGCCAGCAGAAGGACTAGCGGGAGCAATAGGGAGCTGTTTTTT
>14|TRBJ2-2|-|TRBV12-3/TRBV12-4|-
CASSPTRVTGELFF
TGTGCCAGCAGTCCCACCAGGGTCACCGGGGAGCTGTTTTTT
>13|TRBJ1-6|-|TRBV18|few
CASSPAIRGPLHF
TGTGCCAGCTCACCTGCAATCCGGGGCCCCCTCCACTTT
>15|TRBJ2-3|TRBD1|TRBV10-3|-
CAISAGQDSTDTQYF
TGTGCCATCAGTGCTGGACAGGATAGCACAGATACGCAGTATTTT
>15|TRBJ1-2|-|TRBV7-9|-
CASSRGPGGWDGYTF
TGTGCCAGCAGCCGGGGTCCGGGGGGCTGGGATGGCTACACCTTC
>16|TRBJ1-4|-|TRBV7-2|-
CASSLGTGTPGEKLFF
TGTGCCAGCAGCTTAGGGACCGGGACCCCGGGTGAAAAACTGTTTTTT
>16|TRBJ2-6|-|TRBV15|few
CATSSYEDSGANVLTF
TGTGCCACCAGCAGTTACGAGGACTCTGGGGCCAACGTCCTGACTTTC
>15|TRBJ2-7|-|TRBV12-3/TRBV12-4|few
CASSLRDTSSYEQYF
TGTGCCAGCAGTTTAAGGGACACAAGCTCCTACGAGCAGTACTTC
>12|TRBJ2-7|-|TRBV24-1|-
CATNDGSYEQYF
TGTGCCACCAACGACGGCTCCTACGAGCAGTACTTC
>13|TRBJ2-3|-|TRBV7-2|-
CASSPPGTDTQYF
TGTGCCAGCTCACCACCGGGCACAGATACGCAGTATTTT
>14|TRBJ2-7|-|TRBV2|-
CASRRPTVSYEQYF
TGTGCCAGCAGGCGACCTACGGTCTCCTACGAGCAGTACTTC
>15|TRBJ2-5|TRBD2|TRBV11-2|-
CASSEREHGAETQYF
TGTGCCAGCAGCGAGCGGGAGCACGGCGCAGAGACCCAGTACTTC
>13|TRBJ1-1|-|TRBV6-6|few
CASTKAGNTEAFF
TGTGCCAGCACCAAAGCTGGGAACACTGAAGCTTTCTTT
>13|TRBJ2-7|-|TRBV4-1|-
CASSLTVVWEQYF
TGCGCCAGCAGCCTGACAGTTGTCTGGGAGCAGTACTTC
>14|TRBJ2-7|-|TRBV29-1|-
CSVENRLWGLGQYF
TGCAGCGTCGAAAATCGGTTGTGGGGGCTGGGGCAGTATTTC
>14|TRBJ2-7|-|TRBV2|many
CASSEEVGPYEQYF
TGTGCCAGCAGTGAAGAGGTAGGGCCTTACGAGCAGTACTTC
>15|TRBJ1-1|TRBD1|TRBV5-1|-
CASSTDRLGNTEAFF
TGCGCCAGCAGCACGGACAGGTTGGGGAACACTGAAGCTTTCTTT
>14|TRBJ2-7|TRBD1|TRBV20-1|many
CSARLHYRGNEQYF
TGCAGTGCCAGACTCCACTACAGGGGTAACGAGCAGTACTTC
>13|TRBJ2-7|-|TRBV19|few
CATASGGAVEQYF
TGTGCCACCGCGTCCGGAGGGGCCGTCGAGCAGTACTTC
>17|TRBJ2-2|-|TRBV5-1|-
CASSSTASGDFTGELFF
TGCGCCAGCAGCTCGACAGCATCCGGGGATTTTACCGGGGAGCTGTTTTTT
>15|TRBJ1-1|-|TRBV7-2|many
CASSLMAGMNTEAFF
TGTGCCAGCAGCTTAATGGCAGGGATGAACACTGAAGCTTTCTTT
>16|TRBJ2-2|-|TRBV7-2|-
CASSLVTGINTGELFF
TGTGCCAGCAGCTTAGTAACAGGGATTAACACCGGGGAGCTGTTTTTT
>17|TRBJ1-2|-|TRBV7-9|many
CASSNAYPDGGNYGYTF
TGTGCCAGCAGCAACGCCTACCCGGACGGTGGTAACTATGGCTACACCTTC
>14|TRBJ1-4|TRBD1|TRBV7-2|many
CASTKGGAKEKLFF
TGTGCCAGCACCAAAGGGGGCGCGAAAGAAAAACTGTTTTTT
>16|TRBJ2-5|-|TRBV2|-
CASSLYPQAVQETQYF
TGTGCCAGCAGTTTATATCCCCAGGCAGTCCAAGAGACCCAGTACTTC
>15|TRBJ1-4|-|TRBV5-1|few
CASASGDPGNEKLFF
TGCGCCAGCGCATCCGGGGACCCCGGTAATGAAAAACTGTTTTTT
>14|TRBJ2-2|-|TRBV5-1|few
CASKGPSNTGELFF
TGCGCCAGCAAGGGTCCCTCGAACACCGGGGAGCTGTTTTTT
>12|TRBJ1-1|-|TRBV20-1|few
CSARDLGAEAFF
TGCAGTGCTAGAGATCTTGGGGCGGAAGCTTTCTTT
>15|TRBJ1-2|TRBD1|TRBV28|few
CASSSYYIGGRGYTF
TGTGCCAGCAGTTCGTACTATATAGGGGGCCGCGGCTACACCTTC
>18|TRBJ1-2|-|TRBV15|-
CATSRAYLWDTQAGGYTF
TGTGCCACCAGCAGAGCTTATCTCTGGGACACCCAAGCGGGGGGCTACACCTTC
>15|TRBJ1-2|TRBD1|TRBV19|many
CASSMDRGMDYGYTF
TGTGCCAGTAGTATGGACAGGGGAATGGACTATGGCTACACCTTC
>14|TRBJ1-2|-|TRBV25-1|-
CASLGHIVNYGYTF
TGTGCCAGCTTGGGTCACATTGTAAACTATGGCTACACCTTC
>14|TRBJ2-7|-|TRBV9|many
CASSASPSSYEQYF
TGTGCCAGCAGCGCGAGCCCTTCGTCCTACGAGCAGTACTTC